The source of this T cell receptor beta chain is a study of OX40 agonist ivuxolimab in advanced cancers. The overall study: Of mixed ages from about 20 to 90 and averaging approximately 60 years, the group was approximately 84% male.

As for this clone: Its target is not known.

This table comes from immunoSEQ multiplex PCR, and its TCRdb copy is limited to in-frame clones, with some not included. The table shows fewer than 70,000 clones, with roughly 84% occurring only once. The CDR3 runs to 15 residues. Germline V gene data show CDR1 as SGHTA and CDR2 as FQGNSA. With 5 bases clipped from V and 6 bases from J, the junction kept 10 bases outside the gene matches. Study-wide results and limits: CD8+ T cells (on average) carried more expanded clones than CD4+ T cells.

The chain employs TRBV7-2 and TRBJ2-1; TRBD2 matches 7 bases. Specimen: CD4+ or CD8+ T cells sorted from blood, collected in a trial of the OX40 agonist ivuxolimab. The receptor comes from an adult with an advanced solid tumor such as melanoma, head and neck, liver or kidney cancer. CDR3 nucleotide sequence: TGTGCCAGCAGCCAGAGGGGAGGGTCGCGCAATGAGCAGTTCTTC. Translated: CASSQRGGSRNEQFF. Filled out from reference TRBV7-2 and TRBJ2-1, the complete variable domain reads GAGVSQSPSNKVTEKGKDVELRCDPISGHTALYWYRQSLGQGLEFLIYFQGNSAPDKSGLPSDRFSAERTGGSVSTLTIQRTQQEDSAVYLCASSQRGGSRNEQFFGPGTRLTVL.